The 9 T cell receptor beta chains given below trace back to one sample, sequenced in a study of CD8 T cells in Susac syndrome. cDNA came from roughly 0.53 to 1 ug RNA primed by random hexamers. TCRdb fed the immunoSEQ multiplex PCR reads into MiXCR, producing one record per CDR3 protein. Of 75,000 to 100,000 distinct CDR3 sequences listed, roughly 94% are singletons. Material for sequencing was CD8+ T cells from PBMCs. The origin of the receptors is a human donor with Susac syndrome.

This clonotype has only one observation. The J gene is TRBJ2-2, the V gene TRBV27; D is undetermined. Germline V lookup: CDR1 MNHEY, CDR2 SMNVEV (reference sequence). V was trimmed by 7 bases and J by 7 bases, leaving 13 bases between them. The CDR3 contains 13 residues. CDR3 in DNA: TGTGCCAGCATTCTCGGGTTCGGCGGGGAGCTGTTTTTT. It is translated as CASILGFGGELFF.

The CDR3 is CASSQDRTVGLNEQYF. The CDR3, as DNA: TGTGCCAGCAGCCAAGACAGGACAGTGGGTCTGAACGAGCAGTACTTC. The rearrangement uses TRBV3-1 and TRBJ2-7, with D maybe TRBD1 (6 bases). This CDR3 is 16 amino acids long. The germline V gene has CDR1 LGHDT and CDR2 YNNKEL (reference sequence). The V end was cut by 0 bases, the J end by 5 bases, with 17 bases between.

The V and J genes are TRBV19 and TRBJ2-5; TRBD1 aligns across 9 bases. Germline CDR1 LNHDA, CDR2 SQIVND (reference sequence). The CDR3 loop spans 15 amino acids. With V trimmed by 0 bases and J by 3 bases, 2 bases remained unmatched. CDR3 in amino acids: CASSIDWDREETQYF. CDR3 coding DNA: TGTGCCAGTAGTATAGATTGGGACAGGGAAGAGACCCAGTACTTC.

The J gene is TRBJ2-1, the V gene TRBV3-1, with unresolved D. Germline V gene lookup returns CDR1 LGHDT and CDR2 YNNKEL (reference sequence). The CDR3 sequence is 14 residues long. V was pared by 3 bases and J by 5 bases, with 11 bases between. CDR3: CASSQTNGNNEQFF. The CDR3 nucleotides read TGTGCCAGCAGCCAGACCAACGGAAACAATGAGCAGTTCTTC.

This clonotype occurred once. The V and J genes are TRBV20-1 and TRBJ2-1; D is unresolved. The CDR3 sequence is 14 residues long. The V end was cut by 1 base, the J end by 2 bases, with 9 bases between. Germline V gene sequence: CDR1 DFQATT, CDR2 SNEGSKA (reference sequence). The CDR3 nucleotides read TGCAGTGCTAGAGTCGGTGGAGCCTACAATGAGCAGTTCTTC. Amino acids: CSARVGGAYNEQFF.

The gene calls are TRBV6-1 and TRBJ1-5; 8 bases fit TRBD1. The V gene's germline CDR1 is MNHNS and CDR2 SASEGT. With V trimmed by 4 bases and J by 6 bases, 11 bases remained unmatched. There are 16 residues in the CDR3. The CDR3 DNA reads TGTGCCAGCAGTGTGGACAGGGCTAGTTCCCCTCAGCCCCAGCATTTT. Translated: CASSVDRASSPQPQHF.

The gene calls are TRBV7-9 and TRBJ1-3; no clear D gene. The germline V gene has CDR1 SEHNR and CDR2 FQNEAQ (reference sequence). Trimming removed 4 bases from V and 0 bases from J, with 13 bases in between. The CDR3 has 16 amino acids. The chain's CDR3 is CASSYRDLSSGNTIYF. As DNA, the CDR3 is TGTGCCAGCAGCTACAGAGACCTGAGCTCTGGAAACACCATATATTTT.

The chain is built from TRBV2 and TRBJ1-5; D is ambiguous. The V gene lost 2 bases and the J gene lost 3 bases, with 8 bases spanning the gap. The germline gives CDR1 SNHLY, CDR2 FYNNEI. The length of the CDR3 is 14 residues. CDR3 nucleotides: TGTGCCAGCAGTGAACGGGGAATCAATCAGCCCCAGCATTTT. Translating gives CASSERGINQPQHF.

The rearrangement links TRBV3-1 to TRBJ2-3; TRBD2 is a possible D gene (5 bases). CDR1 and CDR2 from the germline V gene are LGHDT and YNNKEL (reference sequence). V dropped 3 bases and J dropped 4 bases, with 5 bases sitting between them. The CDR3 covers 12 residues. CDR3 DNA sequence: TGTGCCAGCAGCCAGAGGGCAGATACGCAGTATTTT. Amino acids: CASSQRADTQYF.